Below, 9 T cell receptor beta chains from the same sample are listed, as sequenced in a study of T cell responses to AZD1222 COVID-19 vaccine listed by TCRdb under 2021. Read against the paper, the sample's time point label means: about 28 days (+/-7) after the second vaccine dose. The library was made by the immunoSEQ multiplex PCR assay. TCRdb retrieved this table from immuneACCESS and kept in-frame rearrangements only. Not all clones are present; in checked studies, unresolved V genes account for under half, and no reason is known for the remainder. The sample includes about 200,000 clones, with under 95% observed a single time. Approximately 1% of the sample rests with the top ten. Sequenced here: peripheral blood, sampled 28 days after the second AZD1222 dose. These TCRs come from an adult who received the AZD1222 COVID-19 vaccine.

CDR3 DNA: TGTGCCAGCAGCGAGGGCGGTCAGCCCCAGCATTTT. Its translation is CASSEGGQPQHF. The chain links TRBV12-3 or TRBV12-4 to TRBJ1-5; D is unresolved. The V end lost 6 bases, the J end lost 6 bases, and 9 bases lay between the germline ends. This CDR3 contains 12 residues.

V gene TRBV6-5 combines with J gene TRBJ1-4; D call uncertain. CDR1 MNHEY and CDR2 SVGAGI come from the germline V gene. This CDR3 is 11 amino acids long. V was cut by 10 bases and J by 8 bases, with 11 bases left in between. CDR3 sequence: CATRDGEKLFF. CDR3 DNA sequence: TGTGCCACCCGAGATGGGGAAAAACTGTTTTTT.

This chain links TRBV7-8 with TRBJ1-3, with D uncertain. The V gene's germline CDR1 is SGHVS and CDR2 FQNEAQ. V was trimmed by 1 base and J by 0 bases, leaving 16 bases between them. The length of the CDR3 is 18 residues. The CDR3 loop is CASSLDGRIVNSGNTIYF. DNA for the CDR3: TGTGCCAGCAGCTTAGACGGACGGATAGTTAACTCTGGAAACACCATATATTTT.

This chain uses TRBV18 with TRBJ1-2; D might be TRBD1 (5 bases). V lost 3 bases to trimming and J lost 8 bases, with 16 bases between them. CDR1 and CDR2 (germline): KGHSH, LQKENI. This CDR3 comprises 14 residues. The CDR3 is CASSPNGALEGYTF. The CDR3 nucleotides read TGTGCCAGCTCACCGAATGGGGCGCTGGAGGGCTACACCTTC.

V and J are TRBV6-5 and TRBJ1-4; D uncertain. Germline loops: CDR1 MNHEY, CDR2 SVGAGI. The CDR3 has 14 residues. V was cut by 8 bases and J by 7 bases, with 17 bases left in between. The CDR3 spells CASANRGVSEKLFF. Here the CDR3 DNA reads TGTGCCAGCGCCAACCGGGGAGTGAGTGAAAAACTGTTTTTT.

V gene TRBV6-6 combines with J gene TRBJ1-2; TRBD1 is a possible D gene (5 bases). The CDR3 loop spans 13 amino acids. V was cut by 4 bases and J by 6 bases, with 12 bases left in between. CDR1 is MNHNY and CDR2 is SVGAGI in the germline V gene (reference sequence). Here the CDR3 DNA reads TGTGCCAGCAGTTTCCAGGGAGAGAATGGCTACACCTTC. As protein: CASSFQGENGYTF.

This clone was recorded once. This chain links TRBV6-5 with TRBJ1-2; D uncertain. Germline CDR1 reads MNHEY; CDR2 reads SVGAGI. The CDR3 length is 11 residues. V lost 4 bases, J lost 2 bases, and 2 bases lay in between. The DNA for the CDR3 is TGTGCCAGCAGTTTGAACTATGGCTACACCTTC. Its protein is CASSLNYGYTF.

The table lists this clone with a few counts. J is TRBJ1-2 and V is TRBV5-4; TRBD1 aligns across 8 bases. CDR1 is SGHNT and CDR2 is YYREEE in the germline V gene (reference sequence). CDR3 size: 16 residues. V was clipped by 2 bases and J by 0 bases; unmatched bases: 6. CDR3 in DNA: TGTGCCAGCAGCTTCAGGGGGCTCGGGTCTAACTATGGCTACACCTTC. The encoded protein is CASSFRGLGSNYGYTF. Looking up the rest from reference TRBV5-4 and TRBJ1-2 gives the full variable domain: ETGVTQSPTHLIKTRGQQVTLRCSSQSGHNTVSWYQQALGQGPQFIFQYYREEENGRGNFPPRFSGLQFPNYSSELNVNALELDDSALYLCASSFRGLGSNYGYTFGSGTRLTVV.

The gene calls are TRBV7-9 and TRBJ1-1; D is possibly TRBD1 (6 bases). Trimming stripped 3 bases from V and 1 base from J, with 15 bases between. This CDR3 has 16 amino acids. Germline V gives CDR1 SEHNR, CDR2 FQNEAQ (reference sequence). CDR3 DNA sequence: TGTGCCAGCAGCTTGGAGTCCGTCAGGGGGAACACTGAAGCTTTCTTT. It encodes CASSLESVRGNTEAFF.